One sample yielded the 21 T cell receptor beta chains listed below, sequenced in a study of T-cell reconstitution after alpha-beta-depleted transplantation in children. Unique molecular identifiers were used to barcode this TCRbeta library. TCRdb redid the calling of the PCR reads with MiXCR, one entry per CDR3 protein. The sample consists of roughly 610,000 distinct CDR3 sequences, 8% to 11% of them appearing once. Sample: PBMCs from the stem cell graft donor, taken from the stem cell graft. The receptors derive from a human donor who donated a stem cell graft to a child with acute myeloid leukemia.

This clonotype was counted ten times or more. The chain joins TRBV27 to TRBJ1-5; D ambiguous. V dropped 0 bases and J dropped 3 bases, with 6 bases sitting between them. The germline gives CDR1 MNHEY, CDR2 SMNVEV (reference sequence). The CDR3 extends over 14 amino acids. DNA for the CDR3: TGTGCCAGCAGTTTATCTCTTGACAATCAGCCCCAGCATTTT. This gives the protein CASSLSLDNQPQHF.

The sample holds many counts of this clonotype. The chain carries TRBV28 and TRBJ2-6; D gene ambiguous. The V and J ends lost 7 bases and 4 bases respectively, with 14 bases between them. Looked up from germline, CDR1 is MDHEN and CDR2 is SYDVKM. The CDR3 is made up of 15 amino acids. The CDR3 DNA follows: TGTGCCAGCACCGTAACGGGTCTCGGGGCCAACGTCCTGACTTTC. Translated, it gives CASTVTGLGANVLTF.

The rearrangement uses TRBV25-1 and TRBJ2-7; possibly TRBD2 for D (6 bases). The CDR3 runs to 15 residues. Germline loops: CDR1 MGHDK, CDR2 SYGVNS. V lost 1 base and J lost 3, with 13 bases in between. CDR3 sequence (DNA): TGTGCCAGCAGTGAATTCGGGGGAGCAGGCTACGAGCAGTACTTC. Protein product: CASSEFGGAGYEQYF.

The chain is built from TRBV18 and TRBJ2-7; 7 nucleotides align to TRBD2. There are 15 residues in the CDR3. Per germline, CDR1 KGHSH and CDR2 LQKENI. The V and J ends lost 6 bases and 0 bases, in that order; junction bases with no gene match: 8. The CDR3 bases are TGTGCCAGCTCCCTGTTCCGGGAGGTCTCCTACGAGCAGTACTTC. This codes for CASSLFREVSYEQYF.

The CDR3 region has the DNA TGTGCCAGCAGCAATCTAGCGGGGAAGAACAATGAGCAGTTCTTC. Its translation: CASSNLAGKNNEQFF. This chain joins TRBV12-3 or TRBV12-4 and TRBJ2-1; 9 bases match TRBD2. J was trimmed by 5 bases and V by 6 bases; bases with no gene match: 8. This CDR3 contains 15 residues.

This chain uses TRBV29-1 with TRBJ1-3; D call uncertain. Trimming cost V 4 bases and J 2 bases, with 6 bases left between them. This CDR3 is built from 12 residues. Germline V gene lookup returns CDR1 SQVTM and CDR2 ANQGSEA. The CDR3 coding sequence is TGCAGCGTTGGGGAGGCTGGAAACACCATATATTTT. This translates into CSVGEAGNTIYF.

This clonotype was detected ten times or more. This chain connects TRBV12-3 or TRBV12-4 to TRBJ2-3; 11 positions match TRBD2. The CDR3 runs to 15 residues. The V gene end was trimmed by 3 bases and the J gene end by 6 bases; junction bases not matched to a gene: 5. The CDR3 sequence: CASSFSGRATDTQYF. Written as DNA, the CDR3 is TGTGCCAGCAGTTTTAGCGGGAGGGCCACCGATACGCAGTATTTT.

This clonotype came up a few times. The CDR3 region has the DNA TGCAGTGCTAGTAGGACAGGGGGTCGCACTGAAGCTTTCTTT. The encoded protein is CSASRTGGRTEAFF. V and J are TRBV20-1 and TRBJ1-1; 10 bases line up with TRBD1. Germline values: CDR1 DFQATT, CDR2 SNEGSKA (reference sequence). The ends lost 3 bases at V and 4 bases at J; junction bases unmatched: 5. The CDR3 totals 14 residues.

This clonotype appeared many times. This chain connects TRBV7-2 to TRBJ2-7; D gene uncertain. Germline V lookup: CDR1 SGHTA, CDR2 FQGNSA. The CDR3 is 14 amino acids. V was shortened by 0 bases and J by 0 bases, with 6 bases between the two germline ends. The chain's CDR3 is CASSLASSSYEQYF. In DNA, the CDR3 is TGTGCCAGCAGCTTAGCCTCGAGCTCCTACGAGCAGTACTTC.

This clonotype was recorded a few times. The genes are TRBV9 and TRBJ2-3; unclear D gene. This CDR3 is built from 13 residues. From germline, CDR1 is SGDLS and CDR2 YYNGEE. V shed 0 bases and J shed 6 bases, with 8 bases lying between them. CDR3 amino acids: CASSVALRDTQYF. DNA of the CDR3: TGTGCCAGCAGCGTAGCGTTGCGGGATACGCAGTATTTT.

This clonotype was observed a handful of times. V and J are TRBV3-1 and TRBJ1-1; D gene uncertain. This CDR3 comprises 15 residues. V shed 4 bases and J shed 4 bases, with 16 bases lying between them. CDR1 and CDR2 (germline): LGHDT, YNNKEL (reference sequence). CDR3 protein: CASSPRGGPITEAFF. DNA of the CDR3: TGTGCCAGCAGCCCCAGAGGAGGGCCGATCACTGAAGCTTTCTTT.

The sample holds many counts of this clonotype. In DNA, the CDR3 is TGCAGTGCTAGAGATACTCGCGGGAGCGCTCACGAGCAGTACTTC. Protein: CSARDTRGSAHEQYF. The J gene is TRBJ2-7, the V gene TRBV20-1; 7 nucleotides align to TRBD2. Germline-derived CDR1 and CDR2 are DFQATT and SNEGSKA (reference sequence). Losses at the gene ends were 0 bases for V and 5 bases for J; bases not matched to a gene: 10. The CDR3 is 15 residues long.

This clonotype was recorded at least ten times. The chain is built from TRBV7-9 and TRBJ2-1; TRBD2 agrees at 12 bases. Germline V CDR1 and CDR2: SEHNR, FQNEAQ (reference sequence). The CDR3 is made up of 15 amino acids. The chain's CDR3 is CSSGLAGFSYNEQFF. The CDR3 bases are TGTTCTAGCGGACTAGCGGGATTCTCCTACAATGAGCAGTTCTTC.

The chain recombines TRBV7-3 with TRBJ2-1; 7 bases agree with TRBD2. Germline V gene sequence: CDR1 SGHTA, CDR2 FQGTGA. The CDR3 covers 16 residues. V shed 1 base, J shed 4 bases, and the junction held 7 bases outside the gene matches. CDR3 coding DNA: TGTGCCAGCAGCTTAAGGAGTAGCGGGCCTTACAATGAGCAGTTCTTC. Its protein is CASSLRSSGPYNEQFF. The full variable domain, completed using reference TRBV7-3 and TRBJ2-1, is GAGVSQTPSNKVTEKGKYVELRCDPISGHTALYWYRQSLGQGPEFLIYFQGTGAADDSGLPNDRFFAVRPEGSVSTLKIQRTERGDSAVYLCASSLRSSGPYNEQFFGPGTRLTVL.

The CDR3 protein is CASSSGNDYEQYF. In DNA, the CDR3 is TGCGCCAGCAGCTCCGGGAACGACTACGAGCAGTACTTC. V and J are TRBV5-1 and TRBJ2-7; D perhaps matches TRBD2 (5 bases). CDR1 is SGHRS and CDR2 is YFSETQ in the germline V gene. V lost 3 bases to trimming and J lost 3 bases, with 10 bases between them. The CDR3 contains 13 residues.

This sequence joins TRBV7-8 and TRBJ2-7; the match to TRBD2 covers 15 bases. The CDR3 extends over 17 amino acids. V lost 1 base, J lost 5 bases, and 6 bases stayed unmatched. The germline CDR1 and CDR2 sequences are SGHVS and FQNEAQ. This CDR3 reads CASSLVGTSGRYHEQYF. The DNA of the CDR3 is TGTGCCAGCAGCTTAGTTGGGACTAGCGGGAGGTACCACGAGCAGTACTTC.

This clonotype showed up just a few times. The chain recombines TRBV5-1 with TRBJ2-2; 11 bases line up with TRBD2. Germline assignment: CDR1 SGHRS and CDR2 YFSETQ. CDR3 length equals 14 residues. J lost 13 bases, V lost 4 bases, and 9 bases had no gene match. The CDR3 sequence is CASSVGTSGGVLFF. The CDR3 DNA follows: TGCGCCAGCAGCGTCGGGACTAGCGGCGGTGTGCTGTTTTTT.

This clonotype appeared many times. The V call is TRBV10-3, the J call TRBJ2-2, with TRBD1 matching 9 bases. Germline V CDR1 and CDR2: ENHRY, SYGVKD. Trimming cost V 5 bases and J 4 bases; bases outside gene matches: 5. There are 15 residues in the CDR3. Here the CDR3 DNA reads TGTGCCATCAGTCCGGGACAGGGAAGCACCGGGGAGCTGTTTTTT. Translation gives CAISPGQGSTGELFF.

The sample holds a few counts of this clonotype. This chain joins TRBV11-1 and TRBJ2-7; 7 bases are shared with TRBD1. J was trimmed by 4 bases and V by 5 bases; bases with no gene match: 20. The CDR3 consists of 18 residues. Per the germline V gene, CDR1 is SGHAT and CDR2 is FQDESV (reference sequence). The CDR3 coding sequence is TGTGCCAGCAGCCATGGAAGTCGCCGGGGACAGCCCGATTACGAGCAGTACTTC. It is translated as CASSHGSRRGQPDYEQYF.

The chain combines TRBV30 with TRBJ2-1, with 12 bases identical to TRBD2. Germline lookup yields CDR1 GTSNPN and CDR2 SVGIG (reference sequence). CDR3 size: 16 residues. Germline trimming cut 2 bases from V and 12 bases from J; bases unmatched to any gene: 14. Here the CDR3 DNA reads TGTGCCTGGAGTCCCGGGACTAGCGGGTTAGGTGGCGGGCAGTTCTTC. It yields the protein CAWSPGTSGLGGGQFF.

This clonotype was counted a few times. V and J are TRBV20-1 and TRBJ1-5; 9 nucleotides align to TRBD1. The CDR3 has 15 amino acids. Losses at the gene ends were 2 bases for V and 4 bases for J; bases not matched to a gene: 6. Germline CDR1 is DFQATT and CDR2 is SNEGSKA (reference sequence). CDR3 nucleotides: TGCAGTGCTAGAAAAGGGACAGGGCAAAATCAGCCCCAGCATTTT. Its translation is CSARKGTGQNQPQHF.